This TCR beta chain was recovered during a study of regulatory T cells in long-lasting Graves disease. The table lists this clonotype with many counts. Its antigen is not known. Overall study results and limits: Investigators studied peripheral blood only, not thyroid tissue. TCR diversity was lower in persistent than newly diagnosed Graves' disease.

With iRepertoire HTBI primers and Arm-PCR of CDR3 regions, TCR beta libraries were built. Using its own MiXCR run on the multiplex PCR reads, TCRdb lists one record per CDR3 protein. The sample has hundreds of thousands of distinct CDR3 sequences; about 22% are singletons. This sample's time point: persistent/refractory GD, antithyroid drugs over 5 years with positive TRAb. The TCR library was prepared using RNA isolated from PBMCs. From germline, CDR1 is SGHTA and CDR2 FQGNSA. Trimming took 2 bases from V and 4 from J, leaving 11 bases between them. The CDR3 extends over 14 amino acids. Sequences were derived from peripheral blood mononuclear cells (PBMCs), sampled when the disease was refractory, from a patient treated with antithyroid drugs. This TCR was recovered from a female donor with Graves disease. V gene TRBV7-2 combines with J gene TRBJ1-2; D gene unclear. CDR3 region: CASSLFPGGYGYTF. The CDR3 region has the DNA TGTGCCAGCAGCTTATTTCCGGGTGGCTATGGCTACACCTTC.